The 31 T cell receptor beta chains presented below share a single source sample, sequenced in a study of cytomegalovirus exposure and HLA in healthy donors. Primers: 60 Vbeta forward and 13 Jbeta reverse. The repertoire was sequenced with immunoSEQ multiplex PCR; TCRdb's copy has only in-frame clones and lacks some. The repertoire has some 160,000 clones, approximately 83% of them found once; the top ten carry 1.5%. Sequenced sample: PBMCs. These receptors all come from a woman aged 18-35 years in good health and CMV-seronegative.

V usage is TRBV19 and J usage is TRBJ2-3, with 10 bases matching TRBD2. Germline CDR1 reads LNHDA; CDR2 reads SQIVND (reference sequence). The CDR3 sequence is 16 residues long. Trimming cost V 5 bases and J 2 bases; bases outside gene matches: 7. CDR3 sequence reads: CASSPGLAEYTDTQYF. The CDR3 DNA reads as TGTGCCAGTAGTCCAGGACTAGCGGAGTACACAGATACGCAGTATTTT.

V usage is TRBV2 and J usage is TRBJ1-3, with TRBD1 identical over 8 bases. Germline CDR1 is SNHLY and CDR2 is FYNNEI. CDR3 length: 15 residues. V lost 3 bases and J lost 4; bases outside the gene matches: 5. Written as DNA, the CDR3 is TGTGCCAGCAGTGACAGGGGGCTGAGCGGAAACACCATATATTTT. Translating it yields CASSDRGLSGNTIYF.

The V gene is TRBV19, the J gene TRBJ2-1; D is uncertain. The V end lost 6 bases, the J end lost 2 bases, and 17 bases lay between the germline ends. Looked up from germline, CDR1 is LNHDA and CDR2 is SQIVND (reference sequence). This CDR3 spans 16 amino acids. In nucleotides, the CDR3 is TGTGCCAGTAGGGTTGCGACCAGCGTCGCCTACAATGAGCAGTTCTTC. Protein sequence: CASRVATSVAYNEQFF.

This clone appeared a few times. The chain employs TRBV2 and TRBJ2-5; 13 bases align to TRBD2. The DNA end lines up better with TRBJ2-7; the J call may be wrong. The CDR3 has 15 residues. Per the germline V gene, CDR1 is SNHLY and CDR2 is FYNNEI. The CDR3 region is CASSMRTSGGSEQYF. CDR3 DNA: TGTGCCAGCAGTATGCGGACTAGCGGGGGAAGCGAGCAGTACTTC.

The chain combines TRBV18 with TRBJ1-5; D gene unclear. The CDR3 covers 13 residues. The germline V gene has CDR1 KGHSH and CDR2 LQKENI. V was pared by 3 bases and J by 6 bases, with 9 bases between. CDR3 in DNA: TGTGCCAGCTCACCTGACATGAGTCAGCCCCAGCATTTT. It translates to CASSPDMSQPQHF.

The chain couples TRBV9 to TRBJ1-2; D is uncertain. The CDR3 covers 13 residues. The V gene lost 0 bases and the J gene lost 3 bases, with 6 bases spanning the gap. Germline CDR1 and CDR2: SGDLS and YYNGEE. The CDR3 DNA reads as TGTGCCAGCAGCGTAGGGCAGTACTATGGCTACACCTTC. Translating it yields CASSVGQYYGYTF.

Concerning this clone itself: Relative to the germline gene, one junction end is altered; a read error may explain this. The CDR3 reads CVSSPGTGLHEQYF. Written as DNA, the CDR3 is TGTGTCAGCAGCCCCGGGACAGGTCTCCACGAGCAGTACTTC. The chain carries TRBV11-3 and TRBJ2-7; 8 bases agree with TRBD1. The CDR3 contains 14 residues. Germline V CDR1 and CDR2: SGHNT, YENEEA.

The chain recombines TRBV2 with TRBJ1-3; possibly TRBD1 for D (5 bases). Trimming left V 5 bases short and J 4 bases short, with 12 bases between. Germline V gene lookup returns CDR1 SNHLY and CDR2 FYNNEI. This CDR3 contains 14 residues. The CDR3 protein is CASSLSGRGNTIYF. CDR3 in DNA: TGTGCCAGCAGTCTCTCAGGGCGAGGAAACACCATATATTTT.

This chain joins TRBV12-5 and TRBJ1-1, with D unclear. The CDR3 has 13 amino acids. V was shortened by 2 bases and J by 1 base, with 5 bases between the two germline ends. Germline CDR1 LGHNT, CDR2 FRNRAP. This CDR3 reads CASGLKQNTEAFF. DNA for the CDR3: TGTGCTAGTGGTTTGAAACAGAACACTGAAGCTTTCTTT. The full variable domain, rest sourced from reference TRBV12-5 and TRBJ1-1, is DARVTQTPRHKVTEMGQEVTMRCQPILGHNTVFWYRQTMMQGLELLAYFRNRAPLDDSGMPKDRFSAEMPDATLATLKIQPSEPRDSAVYFCASGLKQNTEAFFGQGTRLTVV.

The sample holds a few counts of this clone. Other DNA sequences of this sample code for an identical CDR3. The chain uses TRBV18 and TRBJ1-3, with 7 positions matching TRBD1. The V gene's germline CDR1 is KGHSH and CDR2 LQKENI. This CDR3 spans 15 amino acids. V trimming: 2 bases; J trimming: 0 bases; junction bases outside the gene matches: 1. The CDR3 region is CASSPRDSSGNTIYF. The CDR3 DNA follows: TGTGCCAGCTCACCAAGGGACAGCTCTGGAAACACCATATATTTT.

The chain links TRBV28 to TRBJ1-6; 7 bases line up with TRBD1. J was trimmed by 8 bases and V by 6 bases; bases with no gene match: 7. CDR1 is MDHEN and CDR2 is SYDVKM in the germline V gene. CDR3 length equals 14 residues. In nucleotides, the CDR3 is TGTGCCAGCAGCCCAGGGGGGCTGGATTCACCCCTCCACTTT. As protein: CASSPGGLDSPLHF.

The chain carries TRBV6-5 and TRBJ2-7; perhaps TRBD1 as D (5 bases). This CDR3 has 11 residues. V lost 11 bases and J lost 3, with 11 bases in between. Germline V gives CDR1 MNHEY, CDR2 SVGAGI. Here the CDR3 DNA reads TGTGCCGCGAGGACAAGCTACGAGCAGTACTTC. The encoded protein is CAARTSYEQYF.

The chain combines TRBV19 with TRBJ2-2; no clear D gene. The CDR3 consists of 14 residues. Per germline, CDR1 LNHDA and CDR2 SQIVND (reference sequence). V dropped 7 bases and J dropped 5 bases, with 14 bases sitting between them. This chain's CDR3 is CASTSQRLTGELFF. For the CDR3, the DNA is TGTGCCAGTACCTCGCAGCGCCTGACCGGGGAGCTGTTTTTT.

The genes are TRBV2 and TRBJ2-7, with 12 bases aligning to TRBD1. The CDR3 spans 15 residues. The germline CDR1 and CDR2 sequences are SNHLY and FYNNEI. V lost 10 bases, J lost 7 bases, and 14 bases stayed unmatched. The CDR3 DNA reads as TGTGCCACCGACTCCGGGACAGGGGGCCCTCGGGAGCAGTACTTC. It translates to CATDSGTGGPREQYF.

This clone was seen just once. V usage is TRBV5-4 and J usage is TRBJ2-6; TRBD1 agrees at 10 bases. The J segment lost 6 bases and the V segment lost 4 bases, leaving 7 bases of the junction unmatched. The CDR3 extends over 16 amino acids. From germline, CDR1 is SGHNT and CDR2 YYREEE (reference sequence). DNA for the CDR3: TGTGCCAGCAGCCCGGGACAGGGGAAGGCGGCCAACGTCCTGACTTTC. Encoded protein: CASSPGQGKAANVLTF.

The CDR3 DNA reads TGTGCCAGCGAACAGGGGGGCCGCCAGAACACCGGGGAGCTGTTTTTT. Residues: CASEQGGRQNTGELFF. This sequence joins TRBV18 and TRBJ2-2; the match to TRBD1 covers 8 bases. The CDR3 loop spans 16 amino acids. V was clipped by 8 bases and J by 1 base; unmatched bases: 9. In germline, CDR1 is KGHSH, CDR2 LQKENI.

The chain is built from TRBV9 and TRBJ1-1; tentatively, D is TRBD1 (5 bases). The CDR3 has 13 amino acids. The germline V gene encodes CDR1 SGDLS and CDR2 YYNGEE. Trimming shortened V by 3 bases and J by 1 base, and 7 bases separated the two germline ends. In nucleotides, the CDR3 is TGTGCCAGCAGCGGAGACAGGAACACTGAAGCTTTCTTT. Translating gives CASSGDRNTEAFF.

The V call is TRBV6-5, the J call TRBJ1-4; 7 bases map to TRBD1. Germline lookup yields CDR1 MNHEY and CDR2 SVGAGI. The CDR3 covers 13 residues. The trim removed 6 bases at V and 9 bases at J, leaving 7 bases unmatched. The CDR3 sequence is CASRPGDRKKLFF. The CDR3 coding sequence is TGTGCCAGCAGGCCCGGGGACAGAAAAAAACTGTTTTTT.

The V and J genes are TRBV9 and TRBJ2-7; the D gene is possibly TRBD1 (5 bases). The CDR3 is 14 amino acids. Looked up from germline, CDR1 is SGDLS and CDR2 is YYNGEE. The germline V and J ends were trimmed by 4 bases and 0 bases, with 11 bases remaining between them. The CDR3 is CASSRNRISYEQYF. The CDR3 region has the DNA TGTGCCAGCAGCCGGAACAGGATCTCCTACGAGCAGTACTTC.

V usage is TRBV4-2 and J usage is TRBJ1-4; 9 bases are shared with TRBD1. The CDR3 sequence is 21 residues long. The ends lost 4 bases at V and 0 bases at J; junction bases unmatched: 18. The germline V gene encodes CDR1 LGHNA and CDR2 YNFKEQ. The CDR3 DNA follows: TGTGCCAGCAGCCCATGGACCCGGGACAGGGTAGAGAGGGCAACTAATGAAAAACTGTTTTTT. Translated: CASSPWTRDRVERATNEKLFF.

This rearrangement joins TRBV6-5 to TRBJ1-5, with 7 nucleotides matching TRBD1. CDR3 length: 15 amino acids. V dropped 4 bases and J dropped 5; count of bases not matched to a gene: 8. Germline-derived CDR1 and CDR2 are MNHEY and SVGAGI. As DNA, the CDR3 is TGTGCCAGCAGTTTCTACCGGGACAGCCATCAGCCCCAGCATTTT. Its protein is CASSFYRDSHQPQHF.

V and J are TRBV11-2 and TRBJ1-1; no firm D call. V dropped 0 bases and J dropped 6 bases, with 14 bases sitting between them. CDR3 length equals 15 residues. The germline gives CDR1 SGHAT, CDR2 FQNNGV. The chain's CDR3 is CASSLDLRGGAEAFF. The CDR3 region has the DNA TGTGCCAGCAGCTTAGATTTGCGGGGTGGGGCTGAAGCTTTCTTT. Looking up the rest from reference TRBV11-2 and TRBJ1-1 gives the full variable domain: EAGVAQSPRYKIIEKRQSVAFWCNPISGHATLYWYQQILGQGPKLLIQFQNNGVVDDSQLPKDRFSAERLKGVDSTLKIQPAKLEDSAVYLCASSLDLRGGAEAFFGQGTRLTVV.

The rearrangement links TRBV6-6 to TRBJ2-7; 12 positions match TRBD2. Germline loops: CDR1 MNHNY, CDR2 SVGAGI (reference sequence). V gave up 5 bases and J gave up 4 bases; unmatched junction bases: 6. The CDR3 consists of 15 residues. The CDR3 protein is CASSPLAGGRYEQYF. CDR3 DNA: TGTGCCAGCAGTCCCCTAGCGGGGGGGCGGTACGAGCAGTACTTC.

This chain uses TRBV9 with TRBJ2-5, with 11 positions matching TRBD2. Judging by the DNA end, TRBJ2-7 fits better; the J call may be wrong. This CDR3 has 17 amino acids. Per the germline V gene, CDR1 is SGDLS and CDR2 is YYNGEE. Here the CDR3 reads CASSVSSSGLAVYEQYF. The CDR3 nucleotides read TGTGCCAGCAGCGTCTCATCCTCGGGACTAGCGGTGTACGAGCAGTACTTC.

The V and J genes are TRBV30 and TRBJ1-2, with 7 bases identical to TRBD1. V lost 0 bases, J lost 14 bases, and 12 bases stayed unmatched. The CDR3 loop spans 13 amino acids. Germline-derived CDR1 and CDR2 are GTSNPN and SVGIG (reference sequence). The CDR3 sequence is CAWSVIGRGEETF. CDR3 DNA: TGTGCCTGGAGTGTAATCGGCAGGGGGGAGGAGACCTTC. The full variable domain, completed using reference TRBV30 and TRBJ1-2, is SQTIHQWPATLVQPVGSPLSLECTVEGTSNPNLYWYRQAAGRGLQLLFYSVGIGQISSEVPQNLSASRPQDRQFILSSKKLLLSDSGFYLCAWSVIGRGEETFGSGTRLTVV.

The rearrangement uses TRBV2 and TRBJ1-5; tentatively, D is TRBD1 (5 bases). CDR3 size: 13 residues. Germline V lookup: CDR1 SNHLY, CDR2 FYNNEI. Trimming removed 4 bases at V and 7 bases at J, with 11 bases between. The CDR3 sequence is CASSVQAKQPQHF. CDR3 nucleotide sequence: TGTGCCAGCAGTGTACAGGCGAAGCAGCCCCAGCATTTT.

The chain joins TRBV30 to TRBJ2-7; D possibly corresponds to TRBD2 (7 bases). V lost 5 bases and J 7 bases, leaving 27 bases between the germline ends. Per germline, CDR1 GTSNPN and CDR2 SVGIG (reference sequence). The CDR3 extends over 16 amino acids. The DNA of the CDR3 is TGTGCCTGGGAAATGGGGGGGGGCCCACGTCGCCGAGAGCAGTACTTC. It codes for CAWEMGGGPRRREQYF.

This rearrangement joins TRBV27 to TRBJ1-1; TRBD1 might be the D (6 bases). Germline CDR1 and CDR2: MNHEY and SMNVEV (reference sequence). V was trimmed by 5 bases and J by 1 base, leaving 8 bases between them. The CDR3 is 13 residues long. The CDR3 coding sequence is TGTGCCAGCAGTATACAGGGGAACACTGAAGCTTTCTTT. Amino acid sequence: CASSIQGNTEAFF.

In DNA form, the CDR3 reads TGTGCCAGTAGACAGGGTACCTCTGGAAACACCATATATTTT. Its translation is CASRQGTSGNTIYF. The chain combines TRBV19 with TRBJ1-3; weak D call: TRBD1 (6 bases). V was pared by 6 bases and J by 0 bases, with 9 bases between. Germline CDR1 and CDR2: LNHDA and SQIVND (reference sequence). The CDR3 runs to 14 residues.

The J gene is TRBJ2-1, the V gene TRBV27; D uncertain. This CDR3 comprises 14 residues. Per germline, CDR1 MNHEY and CDR2 SMNVEV (reference sequence). Trimming shortened V by 3 bases and J by 7 bases, and 13 bases separated the two germline ends. In DNA form, the CDR3 reads TGTGCCAGCAGTTTTACGGTGCGGATGAATGAGCAGTTCTTC. It codes for CASSFTVRMNEQFF.

In this sample, this clone turned up once. The V and J genes are TRBV19 and TRBJ2-5; 7 nucleotides line up with TRBD2. Germline CDR1 reads LNHDA; CDR2 reads SQIVND (reference sequence). This CDR3 spans 14 amino acids. The V segment lost 5 bases and the J segment 2 bases; nucleotides outside the gene matches: 5. CDR3: CASSGRTSQETQYF. For the CDR3, the DNA is TGTGCCAGTAGTGGAAGGACTAGTCAAGAGACCCAGTACTTC.